The 11 T cell receptor beta chains listed next were all sequenced from one sample in a study of shared clonotypes between healthy human individuals. The data were produced by immunoSEQ multiplex PCR, yet TCRdb's version contains in-frame clones alone and is incomplete. The sample lists some 1 million clones, roughly 80% occurring once. The material sequenced was memory CD4+ T cells sorted from blood. The subset denotes: CD45RA-negative fraction. All receptors come from a man aged 18 to 30 in good health.

Remarks on this clone: This CDR3 is also generated by other DNA sequences in the sample. The V call is TRBV20-1, the J call TRBJ2-3; D unresolved. V was pared by 1 base and J by 4 bases, with 3 bases between. This CDR3 comprises 11 residues. Germline V gene data show CDR1 as DFQATT and CDR2 as SNEGSKA (reference sequence). CDR3 residues: CSARVSDTQYF. The CDR3 DNA reads as TGCAGTGCTAGAGTATCAGATACGCAGTATTTT.

This clone was recorded only once. This chain connects TRBV11-1 to TRBJ2-7, with 12 bases matching TRBD1. Trimming cost V 3 bases and J 5 bases; bases outside gene matches: 5. Germline assignment: CDR1 SGHAT and CDR2 FQDESV (reference sequence). The CDR3 totals 15 residues. CDR3 sequence reads: CASSLGDRGLNEQYF. The CDR3 DNA follows: TGTGCCAGCAGCTTGGGGGACAGGGGGCTCAACGAGCAGTACTTC.

This clone has just one count. The genes are TRBV7-2 and TRBJ2-7; 7 bases map to TRBD2. J was trimmed by 2 bases and V by 5 bases; bases with no gene match: 6. The germline gives CDR1 SGHTA, CDR2 FQGNSA. The CDR3 is 14 amino acids. The CDR3 region is CASSRPGGTYEQYF. The CDR3 DNA sequence: TGTGCCAGCAGCCGGCCGGGAGGCACCTACGAGCAGTACTTC. Filled out from reference TRBV7-2 and TRBJ2-7, the complete variable domain reads GAGVSQSPSNKVTEKGKDVELRCDPISGHTALYWYRQSLGQGLEFLIYFQGNSAPDKSGLPSDRFSAERTGGSVSTLTIQRTQQEDSAVYLCASSRPGGTYEQYFGPGTRLTVT.

CDR3 in amino acids: CASSLGSHGAQETQYF. The CDR3 bases are TGCGCCAGCAGCTTGGGCTCACATGGGGCCCAAGAGACCCAGTACTTC. This chain joins TRBV5-1 and TRBJ2-5, with a weak D call TRBD1 (5 bases). The CDR3 covers 16 residues. V was shortened by 0 bases and J by 1 base, with 13 bases between the two germline ends. Per germline, CDR1 SGHRS and CDR2 YFSETQ. Complete variable domain (other parts from reference TRBV5-1 and TRBJ2-5): KAGVTQTPRYLIKTRGQQVTLSCSPISGHRSVSWYQQTPGQGLQFLFEYFSETQRNKGNFPGRFSGRQFSNSRSEMNVSTLELGDSALYLCASSLGSHGAQETQYFGPGTRLLVL.

This chain links TRBV9 with TRBJ2-1; TRBD2 agrees at 13 bases. CDR3 length equals 19 residues. From germline, CDR1 is SGDLS and CDR2 YYNGEE. With 1 base clipped from V and 6 bases from J, the junction kept 13 bases outside the gene matches. The CDR3 DNA follows: TGTGCCAGCAGCGTATCCCGGACTAGCGGGAGTGGGCCCGGCAATGAGCAGTTCTTC. Translation gives CASSVSRTSGSGPGNEQFF.

The gene calls are TRBV29-1 and TRBJ2-4; D call uncertain. The CDR3 runs to 11 residues. Germline V CDR1 and CDR2: SQVTM, ANQGSEA. V gave up 6 bases and J gave up 6 bases, with 9 bases separating them. CDR3 sequence reads: CSVLGGNIQYF. The CDR3 coding sequence is TGCAGCGTGTTGGGCGGAAACATTCAGTACTTC. Combining the CDR3 with reference TRBV29-1 and TRBJ2-4 gives the whole variable domain SAVISQKPSRDICQRGTSLTIQCQVDSQVTMMFWYRQQPGQSLTLIATANQGSEATYESGFVIDKFPISRPNLTFSTLTVSNMSPEDSSIYLCSVLGGNIQYFGAGTRLSVL.

In its sample, this clone was seen once. The V call is TRBV15, the J call TRBJ1-6; D is perhaps TRBD1 (6 bases). Germline V gene lookup returns CDR1 LNHNV and CDR2 YYDKDF (reference sequence). The CDR3 covers 15 residues. Trimming cost V 3 bases and J 9 bases, with 15 bases left between them. CDR3 sequence (DNA): TGTGCCACCAGCAGGGGTACAGGGAAACCTTCACCCCTCCACTTT. Protein sequence: CATSRGTGKPSPLHF.

This chain uses TRBV5-1 with TRBJ2-5; D not resolved. The CDR3 contains 12 residues. Looked up from germline, CDR1 is SGHRS and CDR2 is YFSETQ. V lost 5 bases, J lost 4 bases, and 9 bases lay in between. DNA of the CDR3: TGCGCCAGCAGGGGCCTAAGAGAGACCCAGTACTTC. Protein sequence: CASRGLRETQYF.

This chain links TRBV10-3 with TRBJ2-7, with D perhaps matching TRBD1 (5 bases). Germline CDR1 is ENHRY and CDR2 is SYGVKD. Trimming removed 6 bases from V and 6 bases from J, with 12 bases in between. The CDR3 is made up of 12 amino acids. CDR3 residues: CAIRRSQGEQYF. Here the CDR3 DNA reads TGTGCCATCAGGAGGAGTCAGGGCGAGCAGTACTTC.

This clone was observed a single time. The chain joins TRBV4-1 to TRBJ2-1; D gene unclear. The CDR3 extends over 13 amino acids. V lost 4 bases and J 6 bases, leaving 10 bases between the germline ends. Germline lookup yields CDR1 MGHRA and CDR2 YSYEKL. CDR3: CASSPSHSNEQFF. The DNA for the CDR3 is TGCGCCAGCAGCCCCTCCCATTCCAATGAGCAGTTCTTC.

A single count supports this clone. The chain links TRBV25-1 to TRBJ2-1, with TRBD2 matching over 9 bases. The CDR3 has 15 amino acids. J lost 4 bases, V lost 5 bases, and 6 bases had no gene match. The germline V gene has CDR1 MGHDK and CDR2 SYGVNS. The CDR3 region has the DNA TGTGCCAGCAGTTTAGCGGGAGCCCGATACAATGAGCAGTTCTTC. Translating gives CASSLAGARYNEQFF.